The TCR beta chain under discussion was sequenced for a study of cytomegalovirus exposure and HLA in healthy donors. Study information: Prior work identified some 120 million unique TCR beta sequences in 150 million to 200 million T cells.

Nominally healthy donors provided the samples, though records likely missed some immune exposures. This CDR3 comprises 17 residues. Germline loops: CDR1 SGHAT, CDR2 FQNNGV. J lost 6 bases, V lost 4 bases, and 10 bases had no gene match. Notes on the study in general: The study labeled 150 to 200 TCR beta chains cytomegalovirus-associated. Researchers reportedly found TCR beta sequences accurately predicted most subjects' HLA-A and HLA-B alleles.

Of note for this clone: What it binds is not known.

Amplification used 60 Vbeta primers and 13 Jbeta primers. Method: immunoSEQ multiplex PCR; TCRdb's copy keeps in-frame clones and lacks some. The table includes roughly 290,000 clones, about 80% detected once. The V call is TRBV11-2, the J call TRBJ2-1, with TRBD2 matching 12 bases. The clonotype was recovered from a girl aged 2-10 years in good health and CMV-seronegative. Source material: PBMCs. The CDR3 here is CASSWGTSGWDGNEQFF. CDR3 DNA sequence: TGTGCCAGCAGCTGGGGGACTAGCGGGTGGGACGGCAATGAGCAGTTCTTC.